One and the same sample provided the 14 T cell receptor beta chains below, sequenced in a study of cytomegalovirus exposure and HLA in healthy donors. Method: immunoSEQ multiplex PCR; TCRdb's copy keeps in-frame clones and lacks some. This sample carries 100,000 to 150,000 clones, 80% to 90% of them seen once, and the ten largest clones take about 1.1%. Sequenced: PBMCs. Source of these receptors: a woman between 18 and 29 years old in good health and CMV-seronegative.

In its sample, this clone was seen once. This chain links TRBV27 with TRBJ2-7, with 9 bases lining up with TRBD2. This CDR3 has 15 residues. CDR1 is MNHEY, CDR2 SMNVEV, per germline (reference sequence). Germline trimming cut 5 bases from V and 3 bases from J; bases unmatched to any gene: 8. This CDR3 is CASSDLGLAYYEQYF. CDR3 DNA sequence: TGTGCCAGCAGTGATTTGGGACTAGCTTACTACGAGCAGTACTTC.

V and J are TRBV27 and TRBJ2-7, with D possibly being TRBD2 (5 bases). CDR1 and CDR2 (germline): MNHEY, SMNVEV (reference sequence). CDR3 length: 17 amino acids. V was pared by 5 bases and J by 4 bases, with 24 bases between. In DNA form, the CDR3 reads TGTGCCAGCAGTGCCCGGGGAATAGCTCCCCGAGGTTACGAGCAGTACTTC. Amino acid sequence: CASSARGIAPRGYEQYF.

This clone was detected only a few times. The chain employs TRBV6-5 and TRBJ2-3; 8 nucleotides line up with TRBD1. Germline V gene sequence: CDR1 MNHEY, CDR2 SVGAGI. V dropped 2 bases and J dropped 1; count of bases not matched to a gene: 5. This CDR3 is built from 16 residues. The CDR3 protein is CASSYLTTGGTDTQYF. Written as DNA, the CDR3 is TGTGCCAGCAGTTACCTCACGACAGGGGGCACAGATACGCAGTATTTT.

The chain combines TRBV7-9 with TRBJ1-2; the D gene is possibly TRBD1 (6 bases). Germline CDR1 is SEHNR and CDR2 is FQNEAQ (reference sequence). The CDR3 contains 13 residues. V lost 5 bases, J lost 0 bases, and 7 bases lay in between. CDR3 DNA: TGTGCCAGCAGCGGGGGCCCTAACTATGGCTACACCTTC. Its translation is CASSGGPNYGYTF.

The chain couples TRBV30 to TRBJ2-5; TRBD1 matches 12 bases. The CDR3 covers 16 residues. The V and J ends lost 1 base and 4 bases, in that order; junction bases with no gene match: 7. Per germline, CDR1 GTSNPN and CDR2 SVGIG (reference sequence). CDR3 protein: CAWSDPGQGAVETQYF. Here the CDR3 DNA reads TGTGCCTGGAGTGATCCGGGACAGGGGGCCGTAGAGACCCAGTACTTC.

V and J are TRBV7-9 and TRBJ2-5; D perhaps matches TRBD2 (7 bases). CDR1 and CDR2 from the germline V gene are SEHNR and FQNEAQ (reference sequence). The CDR3 spans 17 residues. The germline V and J ends were trimmed by 0 bases and 2 bases, with 16 bases remaining between them. The CDR3: CASSLAHTGGWQETQYF. The CDR3 DNA reads as TGTGCCAGCAGCTTAGCCCACACGGGGGGCTGGCAAGAGACCCAGTACTTC.

This clone was recorded once. This rearrangement joins TRBV7-2 to TRBJ2-7; D gene ambiguous. The V gene lost 7 bases and the J gene lost 7 bases, with 20 bases spanning the gap. The CDR3 has 14 amino acids. Germline V gene sequence: CDR1 SGHTA, CDR2 FQGNSA. The CDR3 coding sequence is TGTGCCAGCACCCTTCGGCCCGGAATATGGGAGCAGTACGTC. Encoded protein: CASTLRPGIWEQYV.

The V and J genes are TRBV6-4 and TRBJ1-2, with 8 bases matching TRBD1. Trimming cost V 1 base and J 13 bases; bases outside gene matches: 5. The CDR3 length is 12 residues. The V gene's germline CDR1 is MRHNA and CDR2 SNTAGT. The DNA for the CDR3 is TGTGCCAGCAGTGACTATGGACAGGGAGGCACCTTC. It yields the protein CASSDYGQGGTF.

V and J are TRBV4-2 and TRBJ1-2, with D possibly TRBD1 on 5 matching bases. Trimming stripped 4 bases from V and 4 bases from J, with 10 bases between. The CDR3 spans 13 residues. CDR1 and CDR2 from the germline V gene are LGHNA and YNFKEQ. CDR3 DNA sequence: TGTGCCAGCAGCCTAGACAGTTTCTATGGCTACACCTTC. Translating gives CASSLDSFYGYTF.

This clone was counted a single time. The rearrangement joins TRBV9 to TRBJ2-3; 12 nucleotides match TRBD2. This CDR3 has 15 residues. V lost 4 bases and J lost 3; bases outside the gene matches: 3. Germline lookup yields CDR1 SGDLS and CDR2 YYNGEE. The CDR3 nucleotides are TGTGCCAGCAGCCCGGGACTAGCGGGTACAGATACGCAGTATTTT. Translated, it gives CASSPGLAGTDTQYF.

This chain links TRBV30 with TRBJ2-1; 10 bases align to TRBD2. This CDR3 is 14 amino acids long. V lost 3 bases to trimming and J lost 3 bases; unmatched junction nucleotides: 2. The germline V gene has CDR1 GTSNPN and CDR2 SVGIG (reference sequence). CDR3 sequence: CAWRGLAVYNEQFF. In nucleotides, the CDR3 is TGTGCCTGGAGAGGACTAGCGGTCTACAATGAGCAGTTCTTC.

The rearrangement links TRBV6-5 to TRBJ2-2; perhaps TRBD2 as D (6 bases). This CDR3 spans 14 amino acids. The V gene's germline CDR1 is MNHEY and CDR2 SVGAGI. V was shortened by 4 bases and J by 5 bases, with 11 bases between the two germline ends. DNA of the CDR3: TGTGCCAGCAGTTGGCGGAGGGAGACCGGGGAGCTGTTTTTT. It codes for CASSWRRETGELFF.

The V and J genes are TRBV29-1 and TRBJ2-5; tentative D call: TRBD1 (5 bases). This CDR3 has 12 amino acids. V shed 7 bases and J shed 5 bases, with 14 bases lying between them. Germline V gene data show CDR1 as SQVTM and CDR2 as ANQGSEA. CDR3 region: CSAEGVQETQYF. Here the CDR3 DNA reads TGCAGCGCCGAAGGGGTTCAGGAGACCCAGTACTTC.

CDR3 DNA: TGTGCCAGCAGTTTATCCGGACAGGTTTCCGTGAGCCAGCCCCAGCATTTT. This codes for CASSLSGQVSVSQPQHF. J is TRBJ1-5 and V is TRBV27; 7 positions agree with TRBD1. Germline V lookup: CDR1 MNHEY, CDR2 SMNVEV (reference sequence). After removal of 0 bases from V and 7 bases from J, the junction contained 12 bases not matched to a gene. CDR3 length: 17 amino acids.